This T cell receptor beta chain was recorded in a study of long-term antiretroviral therapy in people with HIV (dated by TCRdb to the early 2020s). For the study in its entirety: The earliest samples were collected about a decade before the 2015 WHO recommendation for immediate ART, when ART was typically delayed until CD4 counts fell. This retrospective serial study examined whether starting ART and sustained HIV suppression were associated with changes in the composition and diversity of the TRB repertoire in peripheral blood. The cohort contributed about 180 cryopreserved PBMC samples from 30 to 35 adults with confirmed HIV infection, collected serially over a mean of about six years (range 1-12). Among the 30 or so participants with HIV, eleven were female. No cross-contamination during QIAcube processing was seen in test extractions of a monoclonal T-cell line run alongside 30 to 35 polyclonal samples.

The immunoSEQ hsTCRB v3.0 assay was used at survey level resolution to sequence the TRB variable region. The targeted TRB sequencing depth was about 40,000-55,000 T-cell genomes per sample. TRB libraries were pooled and sequenced on an Illumina MiSeq using a v3 150-cycle kit. The authors' pipeline ran thus. Repertoire analysis was performed in R inside a reproducible Nextflow workflow that covered QC, data transformation and analysis. LymphoSeq2, an R package for exploring AIRR-Seq data, was used to implement the custom analyses. A handful of samples yielding fewer than 5000 total TRB sequences were excluded, leaving around 200 analyzed HIV repertoires. Of the 188 retained HIV repertoires, roughly 61 were collected before and about 130 after ART initiation. Each repertoire was downsampled to 5000 TRB nucleotide sequences, and summary statistics were averaged across 100 downsampling iterations. TRB sequences were retained for analysis only if CDR3 regions of at least seven amino acids were present. Diversity was assessed using a clonality score derived from Shannon entropy and using the Gini coefficient. In the repertoire networks, any two of the top 5000 CDR3 amino acid sequences were connected whenever the two sequences differed by an edit distance of one. For TRB CDR3 amino acid sequences, GLIPH2 was used to predict antigen specificity groups and MHC restriction. Known CMV, EBV, HIV or tissue antigen associations were flagged by matching CDR3 amino acid sequences against VDJdb and McPAS-TCR. Pre-ART, post-ART and control groups were compared with Wilcoxon signed-rank tests and Holm-Bonferroni correction. The immuneACCESS repertoire file appears here via TCRdb, limited to in-frame rearrangements. These files lack a portion of the clones; in checked studies, under half of the deficit traces to unresolved V genes, and the cause of the others is not known. The V and J calls and clone size were taken over from that table, and D and trimming were inferred from the DNA. This sample lists about 30,000 clones; 75% to 90% were detected once. The leading ten clones occupy 6% to 8.5% of the sample.

To be included, a participant needed at least one PBMC sample from before ART initiation plus at least two post-ART samples. Treatment was received in the United States of America by all participants with HIV. Cryopreserved samples of about 0.95-10 million PBMC were thawed and washed before DNA extraction. At the time of the earliest PBMC sample for each participant with HIV, ages ranged from 23 to 54 years. PBMC samples from each participant spanned 1-4 timepoints before ART initiation and 2-8 timepoints after ART initiation, with a median of 7 samples. Serial HIV viral load, CD4+ T-cell count, ART history and demographic data were obtained for every participant. Using a Qiagen kit on a QIAcube, genomic DNA was extracted from unsorted PBMC, with samples processed in batches of 12. From the germline V gene, CDR1 is SGDLS and CDR2 is YYNGEE. Trimmed from V: 2 bases; trimmed from J: 1 base; junction bases lacking a gene match: 2. Measured from the cysteine to the phenylalanine, the CDR3 is 15 residues long. Here the CDR3 DNA is all that survives: 45 bases in frame from base 1.

With regard to this clone: The antigen it recognizes is unknown. The sample holds no much larger clone one base away, and base qualities are not on file.

Results and caveats for the whole study, not just this receptor: A significant increase in TRB diversity was found to be associated with ART initiation, although TRB diversity was observed to remain significantly below that of transplant donor controls even after long-term ART. Limited PBMC availability meant only the TCR beta chain was sequenced, without alpha chain pairing. The samples span the years 2004 to 2017, and the ART regimens used may be less effective than current regimens. Narrower CDR3 length ranges were observed in HIV repertoires than in controls, and an antigen-experienced repertoire with only a slight naive shift after ART was suggested by the network structure. Because pre-ART samples had limited cell numbers, profiling was done on unsorted PBMC rather than on sorted CD4+ and CD8+ T cells. Expanded TRB clones identified before ART initiation dominated the repertoire at all time points, although this dominance fluctuated and declined in many PLHIV after ART. Inferences about post-ART repertoire changes were limited because no data were available on ART adherence, viral resistance or therapy changes.

This material consisted of unsorted PBMCs, taken around 5 years before starting antiretroviral therapy. The V gene is TRBV9 and the J gene is TRBJ2-1; 8 nucleotides in the junction match TRBD2. The TCR was taken from a man aged 50 to 59 with HIV. The sequenced DNA: TGTGCCAGCAGCGTTTCTAGCGGGTCCTACAATGAGCAGTTCTTC. The encoded protein is CASSVSSGSYNEQFF.